This T cell receptor (beta chain) was documented in a study of neurological immune-mediated disorders. The germline V and J ends were trimmed by 5 bases and 1 base, with 8 bases remaining between them. This CDR3 comprises 12 residues. Germline-derived CDR1 and CDR2 are DFQATT and SNEGSKA (reference sequence). TCRdb used MiXCR to reprocess the 5' RACE reads, holding one entry per CDR3 protein. The table includes roughly 80,000 distinct CDR3 sequences, 17% detected once. This clonotype has at least ten counts. This TCR was sampled from a middle-aged woman in good health. The V call is TRBV20-1, the J call TRBJ1-1; D gene unclear. Sequencing was done on a sample of PBMCs. The CDR3: CSAPTSNTEAFF. The DNA for the CDR3 is TGCAGTGCTCCGACATCGAACACTGAAGCTTTCTTT.